Detailed here is one T cell receptor beta chain. Its antigen remains unidentified. The entry originates in a study of shared clonotypes between healthy human individuals. Overall study findings and caveats: About 5% of naive CD4 clonotypes were common to a handful of donors. Compared with memory subsets, naive subsets generally had larger estimated richness. The researchers took only blood, and tissue repertoires probably look different.

Assay: immunoSEQ multiplex PCR; the TCRdb copy retains only in-frame clones and omits some. The data hold approximately 1.9 million clones, with 93% observed a single time. CD8 cells classed as naive were CD45RO-negative and positively selected for CCR7, excluding terminally differentiated effector memory CD45RA+ cells. This CDR3 has 18 residues. V was cut by 3 bases and J by 5 bases, with 23 bases left in between. Germline values: CDR1 PRHDT, CDR2 FYEKMQ (reference sequence). V usage is TRBV13 and J usage is TRBJ2-1; D is possibly TRBD1 (6 bases). The sample consisted of naive CD8+ T cells from PBMCs. The TCR originated in a young man in good health. Some clones in this sample may be carry-over from other donors' samples. CDR3 sequence reads: CASSLIQGLKMGDNEQFF. In DNA, the CDR3 is TGTGCCAGCAGCTTGATTCAGGGGCTTAAGATGGGCGACAATGAGCAGTTCTTC.